Listed below are T cell receptor beta chains from one sample, sequenced in a study of cytomegalovirus exposure and HLA in healthy donors. The data were produced by immunoSEQ multiplex PCR, yet TCRdb's version contains in-frame clones alone and is incomplete. The table has more than 100,000 clones, 77% seen once. Specimen: PBMCs. The receptors here all came from a woman aged 60-75 years in good health and CMV-seronegative. CDR3s include the opening cysteine and the closing phenylalanine or tryptophan. A D gene is named only where the DNA matches it firmly. Not all rows give a size; the values are once, few, many and, for expanded clones, a class.

v_call	clone_size	j_call	d_call	cdr3_nt	cdr3_aa
TRBV19	.	TRBJ2-3	.	TGTGCCAGTATCAACGGACGGGGGGCGAGCACAGATACGCAGTATTTT	CASINGRGASTDTQYF
TRBV7-2	.	TRBJ2-3	TRBD1	TGTGCCAGCAGCTTAGCGCTGACAGGGAGAGGTGCAGATACGCAGTATTTT	CASSLALTGRGADTQYF
TRBV7-3	.	TRBJ2-1	.	TGTGCCAGCAGCTTATCCGTCGGGAAGAATGAGCAGTTCTTC	CASSLSVGKNEQFF
TRBV5-8	.	TRBJ1-2	.	TGTGCCAGCAGCTTCAGGGGTGGCTACACCTTC	CASSFRGGYTF
TRBV7-2	once	TRBJ1-2	TRBD1	TGTGCCAGCAGCTTTCGACCCACAGGGGTACGAAACTATGGCTACACCTTC	CASSFRPTGVRNYGYTF
TRBV5-4	.	TRBJ2-5	TRBD1	TGTGCCAGCAGCTTGACAGGGGAGGAGACCCAGTACTTC	CASSLTGEETQYF
TRBV30	.	TRBJ1-2	.	TGTGCCTGGAGTCCCACGGGGGGTGCACGCTATGGCTACACCTTC	CAWSPTGGARYGYTF
TRBV19	.	TRBJ1-2	TRBD1	TGTGCCAGTAGTCGGGACAGGGGTAACTATGGCTACACCTTC	CASSRDRGNYGYTF
TRBV7-3	.	TRBJ2-1	TRBD1	TGTGCCAGCAGCCGGGACAGGTCGGGTTACAATGAGCAGTTCTTC	CASSRDRSGYNEQFF
TRBV7-9	.	TRBJ1-2	.	TGTGCCAGCAGCTCCAACCCAGACACGAGTGGCTACACCTTC	CASSSNPDTSGYTF
TRBV6-6	.	TRBJ2-1	TRBD1	TGTGCCAGCATGTCGACAGGGGCCTACAATGAGCAGTTCTTC	CASMSTGAYNEQFF
TRBV28	.	TRBJ1-4	.	TGTGCCAGCAGGCCCCTAGGTGCCACTAATGAAAAACTGTTTTTT	CASRPLGATNEKLFF
TRBV23-1	.	TRBJ2-7	.	TGCGCCAGCAGTTCGACAGCCTACGAGCAGTACTTC	CASSSTAYEQYF
TRBV5-1	.	TRBJ2-3	.	TGCGCCAGCAGCGGACCGGGACTCGCACGCACAGATACGCAGTATTTT	CASSGPGLARTDTQYF
TRBV6-6	.	TRBJ2-1	.	TGTGCCAGCAGTTACATTGGGCAGAACAATGAGCAGTTCTTC	CASSYIGQNNEQFF
TRBV23-1	.	TRBJ2-7	.	TGCGCCAGCCGCCGGGAAAAGATCACGGGGGGCCACGAGCAGTACTTC	CASRREKITGGHEQYF
TRBV5-1	.	TRBJ2-5	.	TGCGCCAGCAGCTTGGTGGTGGGGGGGCGCGTGCCTGGGACCCAGTACTTC	CASSLVVGGRVPGTQYF
TRBV5-1	.	TRBJ2-1	.	TGCGCCAGCAGCCATGAACAGACAGGAGACAATGAGCAGTTCTTC	CASSHEQTGDNEQFF
TRBV2	few	TRBJ2-2	.	TGTGCCAGCAGCTCGGCCGGGGAGCTGTTTTTT	CASSSAGELFF
TRBV9	.	TRBJ2-1	TRBD1	TGTGCCAGCAGCGTAGCGGGACAGGGCTCCTACAATGAGCAGTTCTTC	CASSVAGQGSYNEQFF